These T cell receptor beta chains were read from a single sample in a study of somatic mutations in cytotoxic T cells in rheumatoid arthritis. Generated by immunoSEQ multiplex PCR, the TCRdb table keeps only in-frame clones and is missing some. The sample shows 6,000 to 9,000 clones, about 75% of them seen only once. The specimen sequenced was CD8+ T cells sorted from blood. The origin of the receptors is an adult with rheumatoid arthritis. CDR3s include the opening cysteine and the closing phenylalanine or tryptophan. A D gene is named only where the DNA matches it firmly. Clone size is stated in some rows and not others, as once, few, many or a class when expanded.

size	V	D	J	DNA	CDR3
NA	TRBV6-1	TRBD1	TRBJ1-1	TGTGCCAGTAAGAGACAGGGGAATGGAGCTTTCTTT	CASKRQGNGAFF
NA	TRBV5-4	TRBD1	TRBJ2-7	TGTGCCAGCAGGGAATCGGGACAGTTATACTACGAGCAGTACTTC	CASRESGQLYYEQYF
NA	TRBV27	NA	TRBJ2-5	TGTGCCAGCGCCCCGGTGAGGGGGCAAGAGACCCAGTACTTC	CASAPVRGQETQYF
NA	TRBV7-2	TRBD2	TRBJ2-5	TGTGCCAGCAGCTTAAGCACTAGCGGGGGGACCCAAGAGACCCAGTACTTC	CASSLSTSGGTQETQYF
NA	TRBV6-5	NA	TRBJ2-1	TGTGCCAGCAGTTATGATGGGGGGGCGGTGGGCAATGAGCAGTTCTTC	CASSYDGGAVGNEQFF
NA	TRBV30	NA	TRBJ2-2	TGTGCCTGGAGTGGTGCAACCGGGGAGCTGTTTTTT	CAWSGATGELFF
NA	TRBV5-6	NA	TRBJ1-2	TGTGCCAGCAGCCCTTCGAGGGGACGCTATGGCTACACCTTC	CASSPSRGRYGYTF
NA	TRBV2	NA	TRBJ2-1	TGTGCCAGCAGGCGGGACAGCACGTCTGGGGGTGAGCAGTTCTTC	CASRRDSTSGGEQFF
large	TRBV19	NA	TRBJ2-1	TGTGCCAGTGAAGGGGGTGAGCAGTTCTTC	CASEGGEQFF
once	TRBV25-1	NA	TRBJ1-6	TGTGCCAGCAGTGAACCAGCGAGCTCCTATAATTCACCCCTCCACTTT	CASSEPASSYNSPLHF
NA	TRBV28	NA	TRBJ2-7	TGTGCCAGCAGCCCCCTAGATAACTACGAGCAGTACTTC	CASSPLDNYEQYF
NA	TRBV10-3	NA	TRBJ1-1	TGTGCCATCAGTGACCTCGTCCCTGAAGCTTTCTTT	CAISDLVPEAFF
few	TRBV2	NA	TRBJ1-3	TGTGCCAGCAGTGAAATGGGGGCTCCTGGAAACACCATATATTTT	CASSEMGAPGNTIYF
NA	TRBV13	NA	TRBJ2-1	TGTGCCAGCAGCGGCCTAGCGAGCTCCTACAATGAGCAGTTCTTC	CASSGLASSYNEQFF